The clone carrying this T cell receptor beta chain was observed at least ten times. Its cognate antigen is unknown. Each CDR3 protein is one row after TCRdb ran MiXCR on the PCR reads. The repertoire holds about 640,000 distinct CDR3 sequences, with 15% to 20% as singletons. This entry is derived from a study of molecular identifiers for immune sequencing clone quantification. Across the whole study: Four of five splits of RNA from roughly 20,000 or 100,000 naive CD8 cells were sequenced in replicates.

Study-level results: One cell's worth of spiked Jurkat TCR RNA was reportedly detectable among approximately 980,000 naive cells.

Naive CD8 T cell sorting was performed on the CD8+CD4-CCR7+CD45RA+ phenotype. Germline CDR1 LNHDA, CDR2 SQIVND (reference sequence). The CDR3 is made up of 14 amino acids. V gave up 3 bases and J gave up 4 bases, with 12 bases separating them. The TCR was taken from a human donor in good health. Some libraries in this study had Jurkat cell RNA spiked in. J is TRBJ1-1 and V is TRBV19; D uncertain. Sequences were obtained from naive CD8+ T cells from blood, with Jurkat cell RNA spiked in. Subset described: FACS-sorted CD8+CD4-CCR7+CD45RA+ naive T cells. DNA for the CDR3: TGTGCCAGTAGTATTCAACGCGGGAGCACTGAAGCTTTCTTT. Its protein product is CASSIQRGSTEAFF.